The subject of this entry is one T cell receptor (beta chain). Its specificity is unknown. The length of the CDR3 is 19 residues. Germline CDR1 LNHNV, CDR2 YYDKDF (reference sequence). Trimming left V 3 bases short and J 0 bases short, with 21 bases between. Profiled with immunoSEQ multiplex PCR; TCRdb holds only in-frame clones, not every one. The sample yields 90,000 to 120,000 clones, over 80% seen once. This entry comes from a study of T cell responses to AZD1222 COVID-19 vaccine. Points from the study as a whole: Spike-specific TCR breadth and depth rose after two AZD1222 doses. Spike-wide vaccine-associated CD4 TCRs dominated at 160-218 and 743-854. In the spike-specific TCR repertoire, nearly half reportedly target unmutated variant regions.

Sequenced here: peripheral blood, sampled 28 days after the second AZD1222 dose. The chain is built from TRBV15 and TRBJ1-3; perhaps TRBD1 as D (5 bases). This TCR was sampled from an adult who received the AZD1222 COVID-19 vaccine. The chain's CDR3 is CATSSLWGDWGSSGNTIYF. The CDR3 DNA reads TGTGCCACCAGCAGCCTCTGGGGGGATTGGGGAAGCTCTGGAAACACCATATATTTT.